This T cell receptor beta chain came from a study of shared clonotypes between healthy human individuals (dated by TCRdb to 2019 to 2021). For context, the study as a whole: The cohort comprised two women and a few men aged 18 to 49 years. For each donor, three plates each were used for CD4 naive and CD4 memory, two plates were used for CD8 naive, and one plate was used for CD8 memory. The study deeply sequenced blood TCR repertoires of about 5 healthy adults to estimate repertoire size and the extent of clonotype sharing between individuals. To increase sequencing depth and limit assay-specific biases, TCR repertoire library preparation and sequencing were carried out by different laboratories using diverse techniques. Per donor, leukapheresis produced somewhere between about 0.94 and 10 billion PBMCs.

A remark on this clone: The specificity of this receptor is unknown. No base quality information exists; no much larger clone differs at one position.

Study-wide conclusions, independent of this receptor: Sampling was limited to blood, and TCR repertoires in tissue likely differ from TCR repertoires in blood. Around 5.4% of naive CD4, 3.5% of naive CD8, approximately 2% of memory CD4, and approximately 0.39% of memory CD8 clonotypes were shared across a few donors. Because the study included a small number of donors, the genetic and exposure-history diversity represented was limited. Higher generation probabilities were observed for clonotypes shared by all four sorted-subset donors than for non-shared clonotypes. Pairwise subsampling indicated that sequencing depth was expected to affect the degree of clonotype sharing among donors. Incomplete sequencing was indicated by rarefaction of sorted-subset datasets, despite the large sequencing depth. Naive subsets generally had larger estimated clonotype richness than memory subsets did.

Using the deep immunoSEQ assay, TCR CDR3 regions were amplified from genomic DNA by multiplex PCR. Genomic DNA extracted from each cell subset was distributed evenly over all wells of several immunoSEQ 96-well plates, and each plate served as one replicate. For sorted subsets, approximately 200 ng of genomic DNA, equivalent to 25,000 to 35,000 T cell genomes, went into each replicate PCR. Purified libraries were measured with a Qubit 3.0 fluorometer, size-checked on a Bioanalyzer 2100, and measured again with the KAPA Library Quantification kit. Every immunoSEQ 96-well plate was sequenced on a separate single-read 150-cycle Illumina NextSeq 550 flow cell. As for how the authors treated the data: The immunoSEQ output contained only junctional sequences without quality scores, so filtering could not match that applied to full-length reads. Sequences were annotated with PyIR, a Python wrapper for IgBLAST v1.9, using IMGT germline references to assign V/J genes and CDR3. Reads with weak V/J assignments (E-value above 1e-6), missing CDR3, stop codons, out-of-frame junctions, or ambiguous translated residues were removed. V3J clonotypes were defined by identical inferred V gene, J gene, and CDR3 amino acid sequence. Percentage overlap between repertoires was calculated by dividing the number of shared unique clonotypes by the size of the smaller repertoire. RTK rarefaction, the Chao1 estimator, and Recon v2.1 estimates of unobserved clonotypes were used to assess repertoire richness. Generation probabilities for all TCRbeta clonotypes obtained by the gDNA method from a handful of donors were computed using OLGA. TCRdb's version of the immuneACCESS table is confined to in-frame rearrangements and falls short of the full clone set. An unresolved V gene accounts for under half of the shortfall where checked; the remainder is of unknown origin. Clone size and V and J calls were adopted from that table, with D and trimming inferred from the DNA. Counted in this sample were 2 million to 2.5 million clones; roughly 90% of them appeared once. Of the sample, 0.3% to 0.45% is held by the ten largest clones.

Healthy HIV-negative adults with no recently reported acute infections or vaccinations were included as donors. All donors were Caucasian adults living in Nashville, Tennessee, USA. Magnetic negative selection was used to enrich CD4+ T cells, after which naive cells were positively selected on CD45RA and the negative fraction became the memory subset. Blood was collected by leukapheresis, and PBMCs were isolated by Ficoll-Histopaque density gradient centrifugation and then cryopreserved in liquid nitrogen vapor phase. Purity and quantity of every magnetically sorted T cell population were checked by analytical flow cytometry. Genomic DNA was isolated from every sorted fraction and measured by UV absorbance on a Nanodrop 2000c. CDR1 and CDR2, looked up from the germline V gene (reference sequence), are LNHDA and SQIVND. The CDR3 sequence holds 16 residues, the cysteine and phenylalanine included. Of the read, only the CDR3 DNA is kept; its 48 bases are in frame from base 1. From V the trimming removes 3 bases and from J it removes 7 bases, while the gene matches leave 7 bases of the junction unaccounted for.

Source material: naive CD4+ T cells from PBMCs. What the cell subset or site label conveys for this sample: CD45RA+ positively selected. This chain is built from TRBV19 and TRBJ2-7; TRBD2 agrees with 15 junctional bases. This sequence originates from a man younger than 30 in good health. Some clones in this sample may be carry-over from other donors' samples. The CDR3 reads CASSIQGLAGGGEQYF. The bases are TGTGCCAGTAGTATCCAGGGACTAGCGGGAGGAGGGGAGCAGTACTTC. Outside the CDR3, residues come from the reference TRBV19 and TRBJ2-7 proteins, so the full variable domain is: DGGITQSPKYLFRKEGQNVTLSCEQNLNHDAMYWYRQDPGQGLRLIYYSQIVNDFQKGDIAEGYSVSREKKESFPLTVTSAQKNPTAFYLCASSIQGLAGGGEQYFGPGTRLTVT.